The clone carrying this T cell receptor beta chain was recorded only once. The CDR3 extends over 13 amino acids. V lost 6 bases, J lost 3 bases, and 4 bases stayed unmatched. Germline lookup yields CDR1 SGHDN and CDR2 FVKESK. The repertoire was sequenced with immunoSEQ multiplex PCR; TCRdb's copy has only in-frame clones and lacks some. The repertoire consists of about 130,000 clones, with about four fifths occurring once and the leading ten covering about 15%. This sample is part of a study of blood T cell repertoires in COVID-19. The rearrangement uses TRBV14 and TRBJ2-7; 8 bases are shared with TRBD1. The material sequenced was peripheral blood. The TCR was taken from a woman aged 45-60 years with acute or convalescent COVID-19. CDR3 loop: CASRDRGVYEQYF. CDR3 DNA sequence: TGTGCCAGCAGAGACAGGGGAGTCTACGAGCAGTACTTC. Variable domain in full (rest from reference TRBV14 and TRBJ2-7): EAGVTQFPSHSVIEKGQTVTLRCDPISGHDNLYWYRRVMGKEIKFLLHFVKESKQDESGMPNNRFLAERTGGTYSTLKVQPAELEDSGVYFCASRDRGVYEQYFGPGTRLTVT.